This entry lists 8 T cell receptor beta chains sequenced from one sample in a study of shared T cell receptors in the human thymus. Using immunoSEQ multiplex PCR, the repertoire was profiled, and TCRdb retains in-frame clones only, with some absent. The sample records roughly 700,000 clones, roughly 88% being singletons. This sample also belongs to another study, concerning human thymus T cells.

Sequencing used thymocytes. The receptors here all came from a boy in the first two years of life with a congenital heart defect.

CDR3 in amino acids: CASSVEGGEQYF. As DNA, the CDR3 is TGTGCCAGCAGCGTAGAAGGGGGCGAGCAGTACTTC. The rearrangement joins TRBV9 to TRBJ2-7; weak D call: TRBD1 (6 bases). CDR1 is SGDLS, CDR2 YYNGEE, per germline. This CDR3 comprises 12 residues. Trimming removed 0 bases at V and 6 bases at J, with 7 bases between.

The chain combines TRBV27 with TRBJ2-1, with TRBD1 as a possible D gene (6 bases). Germline V gives CDR1 MNHEY, CDR2 SMNVEV (reference sequence). The CDR3 loop spans 16 amino acids. The V gene lost 5 bases and the J gene lost 1 base, with 15 bases spanning the gap. The CDR3 DNA reads as TGTGCCAGCAGTCCAAAACAGGGTACGTCCTACAATGAGCAGTTCTTC. Protein: CASSPKQGTSYNEQFF.

The chain joins TRBV7-9 to TRBJ1-1; D gene ambiguous. CDR1 SEHNR and CDR2 FQNEAQ come from the germline V gene (reference sequence). There are 18 residues in the CDR3. V gave up 5 bases and J gave up 6 bases, with 28 bases separating them. The CDR3 DNA sequence: TGTGCCAGCAGCCTGATCAGTGGCAGTGAGAAGGGAGACGCTGAAGCTTTCTTT. Translated: CASSLISGSEKGDAEAFF.

The rearrangement joins TRBV19 to TRBJ1-5; the D is unclear. The V gene's germline CDR1 is LNHDA and CDR2 SQIVND (reference sequence). V lost 7 bases, J lost 1 base, and 17 bases lay in between. There are 16 residues in the CDR3. The CDR3 DNA reads as TGTGCCAGTAAGGAATCCCGGGGTCGAAGCAATCAGCCCCAGCATTTT. This codes for CASKESRGRSNQPQHF.

V and J are TRBV29-1 and TRBJ2-5, with 9 bases lining up with TRBD2. Trimming at V came to 2 bases and at J to 1 base, leaving 5 bases not matched to a gene. The CDR3 extends over 15 amino acids. Germline values: CDR1 SQVTM, CDR2 ANQGSEA. This chain's CDR3 is CSVERGGRGQETQYF. The CDR3 nucleotides read TGCAGCGTTGAAAGGGGCGGGAGGGGCCAAGAGACCCAGTACTTC.

This clone has more than one count but fewer than ten. The V gene is TRBV19, the J gene TRBJ2-7, with 9 bases lining up with TRBD2. Per germline, CDR1 LNHDA and CDR2 SQIVND (reference sequence). After removal of 7 bases from V and 0 bases from J, the junction contained 28 bases not matched to a gene. This CDR3 has 22 residues. CDR3 residues: CASIAGTEAKGVTSGPSYEQYF. For the CDR3, the DNA is TGTGCCAGTATCGCCGGGACGGAGGCTAAAGGGGTAACTAGCGGGCCCTCCTACGAGCAGTACTTC. The full variable domain, with the rest looked up from reference TRBV19 and TRBJ2-7, is DGGITQSPKYLFRKEGQNVTLSCEQNLNHDAMYWYRQDPGQGLRLIYYSQIVNDFQKGDIAEGYSVSREKKESFPLTVTSAQKNPTAFYLCASIAGTEAKGVTSGPSYEQYFGPGTRLTVT.

The genes are TRBV5-4 and TRBJ2-5, with TRBD2 matching over 9 bases. The V gene's germline CDR1 is SGHNT and CDR2 YYREEE (reference sequence). J was trimmed by 5 bases and V by 2 bases; bases with no gene match: 13. CDR3 length: 17 residues. The CDR3 here is CASSFFGSGSFGETQYF. CDR3 DNA sequence: TGTGCCAGCAGCTTCTTCGGTAGCGGGAGTTTTGGGGAGACCCAGTACTTC. The variable domain in full, completed from reference TRBV5-4 and TRBJ2-5, reads ETGVTQSPTHLIKTRGQQVTLRCSSQSGHNTVSWYQQALGQGPQFIFQYYREEENGRGNFPPRFSGLQFPNYSSELNVNALELDDSALYLCASSFFGSGSFGETQYFGPGTRLLVL.

The chain combines TRBV7-2 with TRBJ1-2; possibly TRBD1 for D (5 bases). V shed 1 base and J shed 3 bases, with 12 bases lying between them. CDR1 and CDR2 from the germline V gene are SGHTA and FQGNSA. The CDR3 loop spans 15 amino acids. CDR3 nucleotides: TGTGCCAGCAGCTTAGATTTGCCAGGGCACTATGGCTACACCTTC. Encoded protein: CASSLDLPGHYGYTF. The whole variable domain, filled in from reference TRBV7-2 and TRBJ1-2, reads GAGVSQSPSNKVTEKGKDVELRCDPISGHTALYWYRQSLGQGLEFLIYFQGNSAPDKSGLPSDRFSAERTGGSVSTLTIQRTQQEDSAVYLCASSLDLPGHYGYTFGSGTRLTVV.